This TCR beta chain is from a study of blood T cells in healthy people across ages. Findings of the study overall: The study could not conclusively compare naive and antigen-experienced cells, given its unsorted PBMCs. Donors of long life had a larger count of naive CD4+ cells and greater diversity than aged donors. It was not known whether donors were CMV positive (a possible confounder of expanded clonotype changes).

Then a second PCR, running about 6 to 12 cycles, was carried out with a sample-barcoded 5' primer and a J-beta primer mix. With 12 random nucleotides, a template-switch adaptor tagged each individual cDNA molecule. TCRdb analysed the 5' RACE reads with MiXCR anew, one entry per CDR3 protein. This sample has about 800,000 distinct CDR3 sequences; 46% occur once, and the top ten carry approximately 18%. As concerns this clonotype: The antigen is undetermined.

Germline V gene sequence: CDR1 SGHRS, CDR2 YFSETQ. The CDR3 is made up of 15 amino acids. The sample consisted of blood. The receptor's source is an elderly man in good health. The chain has TRBV5-1 and TRBJ2-1; TRBD1 or TRBD2 may be the D gene (5 bases each). The DNA end is a closer match to TRBJ2-7, so the J assignment may be wrong. The chain's CDR3 is CASSPRSYRGPEQYF. DNA for the CDR3: TGCGCCAGCAGCCCGAGATCATACCGGGGCCCCGAGCAGTACTTC.